The 20 T cell receptor beta chains below were found in one sample sequenced in a study of T cell responses to AZD1222 COVID-19 vaccine. Measured with immunoSEQ multiplex PCR; TCRdb has only the in-frame clones, and not every one. The sample includes about 160,000 clones, around 94% of them seen just once. The sequencing used peripheral blood, collected on day 0 of AZD1222 vaccination. All receptors come from an adult in good health.

The genes are TRBV10-3 and TRBJ1-3; D remains ambiguous. V lost 3 bases to trimming and J lost 0 bases, with 6 bases between them. Per germline, CDR1 ENHRY and CDR2 SYGVKD. The CDR3 is 14 residues long. The CDR3 DNA reads TGTGCCATCAGTGACCAGAGCTCTGGAAACACCATATATTTT. It translates to CAISDQSSGNTIYF.

V gene TRBV4-1 combines with J gene TRBJ1-5, with TRBD1 matching over 8 bases. With 5 bases clipped from V and 3 bases from J, the junction kept 6 bases outside the gene matches. This CDR3 is 15 amino acids long. Germline loops: CDR1 MGHRA, CDR2 YSYEKL. For the CDR3, the DNA is TGCGCCAGCAGCGTAGACAGGGGCGACAATCAGCCCCAGCATTTT. As protein: CASSVDRGDNQPQHF.

In this sample, this clone turned up once. This chain links TRBV18 with TRBJ2-7; 8 bases line up with TRBD2. CDR1 is KGHSH, CDR2 LQKENI, per germline. This CDR3 region has 16 residues. The V segment lost 3 bases and the J segment 3 bases; nucleotides outside the gene matches: 10. In DNA form, the CDR3 reads TGTGCCAGCTCACCGGTAAGCGGGAGCGCCGGCTACGAGCAGTACGTC. Residues: CASSPVSGSAGYEQYV.

The rearrangement uses TRBV4-2 and TRBJ1-1; D not resolved. Trimming shortened V by 0 bases and J by 0 bases, and 8 bases separated the two germline ends. The CDR3 covers 15 residues. Germline CDR1 and CDR2: LGHNA and YNFKEQ. This CDR3 is CASSQDPRMNTEAFF. In DNA, the CDR3 is TGTGCCAGCAGCCAAGACCCGCGCATGAACACTGAAGCTTTCTTT.

The rearrangement uses TRBV28 and TRBJ1-2; TRBD1 agrees at 7 bases. The CDR3 extends over 15 amino acids. Germline V gene data show CDR1 as MDHEN and CDR2 as SYDVKM. With V trimmed by 3 bases and J by 2 bases, 6 bases remained unmatched. This CDR3 is CASSFPGTANYGYTF. CDR3 in DNA: TGTGCCAGCAGTTTCCCCGGGACAGCAAACTATGGCTACACCTTC.

The chain uses TRBV4-1 and TRBJ1-1; D remains ambiguous. Germline values: CDR1 MGHRA, CDR2 YSYEKL. There are 14 residues in the CDR3. With 1 base removed from V and 0 bases from J, the gap between germline ends came to 6 bases. CDR3 loop: CASSQVSVNTEAFF. CDR3 DNA: TGCGCCAGCAGCCAAGTCAGTGTGAACACTGAAGCTTTCTTT.

This chain joins TRBV4-3 and TRBJ1-1, with 9 bases matching TRBD1. Unmatched junction bases numbered 6, after V lost 3 bases and J lost 4 bases. The CDR3 sequence is 15 residues long. Per the germline V gene, CDR1 is LGHNA and CDR2 is YSLEER. The CDR3 DNA sequence: TGCGCCAGCAGCCAGGTGGGACAGGGAACCACTGAAGCTTTCTTT. Protein: CASSQVGQGTTEAFF.

The chain has TRBV5-4 and TRBJ2-7; either TRBD1 or TRBD2 may fit D (6 bases each). V was shortened by 0 bases and J by 3 bases, with 13 bases between the two germline ends. The CDR3 contains 15 residues. Per germline, CDR1 SGHNT and CDR2 YYREEE (reference sequence). Written as DNA, the CDR3 is TGTGCCAGCAGCTTGGCGGGGGCCGCCTTCTACGAGCAGTACGTC. This translates into CASSLAGAAFYEQYV.

The chain recombines TRBV6-1 with TRBJ2-1; D not resolved. The V and J ends lost 1 base and 1 base respectively, with 11 bases between them. The CDR3 covers 16 residues. Germline CDR1 and CDR2: MNHNS and SASEGT. In DNA, the CDR3 is TGTGCCAGCAGTGAAGTCGGCGGTTGGTCCTACAATGAGCAGTTCTTC. Amino acids: CASSEVGGWSYNEQFF.

The chain uses TRBV5-4 and TRBJ2-1; D might be TRBD2 (5 bases). CDR1 and CDR2 (germline): SGHNT, YYREEE (reference sequence). Between the trimmed V and J ends, which lost 0 bases and 3 bases, there was a span of 10 bases. The CDR3 runs 15 residues. CDR3 nucleotides: TGTGCCAGCAGCTTGGGTGGGAGTATCTACAATGAGCAGTTCTTC. The encoded protein is CASSLGGSIYNEQFF.

The chain links TRBV20-1 to TRBJ1-5; D ambiguous. Trimming took off 3 bases at V and 2 bases at J, with 14 bases between the two ends. CDR1 is DFQATT, CDR2 SNEGSKA, per germline (reference sequence). The CDR3 has 15 amino acids. In DNA form, the CDR3 reads TGCAGTGCTAGTCGACATCGAGATCGCAATCAGCCCCAGCATTTT. Its translation: CSASRHRDRNQPQHF.

V gene TRBV29-1 combines with J gene TRBJ2-4, with 9 positions matching TRBD2. The CDR3 runs to 15 residues. Germline V gene lookup returns CDR1 SQVTM and CDR2 ANQGSEA. The ends lost 4 bases at V and 3 bases at J; junction bases unmatched: 7. CDR3 loop: CSVGGERGDKNIQYF. In DNA, the CDR3 is TGCAGCGTTGGAGGGGAGCGGGGGGACAAAAACATTCAGTACTTC.

The chain is built from TRBV3-1 (or the pseudogene TRBV3-2) and TRBJ2-1; D gene unclear. The CDR3 is made up of 12 amino acids. The germline V and J ends were trimmed by 4 bases and 8 bases, with 9 bases remaining between them. Per germline, CDR1 LGHDT and CDR2 YNNKEL (reference sequence). The CDR3 spells CASSPSADEQFF. DNA of the CDR3: TGTGCCAGCAGCCCAAGTGCGGATGAGCAGTTCTTC.

A word on this clone: Other DNA sequences in this specimen translate into the identical CDR3. The rearrangement uses TRBV5-1 and TRBJ2-1; 9 nucleotides agree with TRBD1. Trimming removed 4 bases from V and 4 bases from J; junction bases left unmatched: 3. The CDR3 length is 14 residues. Germline CDR1 is SGHRS and CDR2 is YFSETQ. CDR3 nucleotide sequence: TGCGCCAGCAGCCCGGGACAGGGTTACAATGAGCAGTTCTTC. As protein: CASSPGQGYNEQFF.

The rearrangement joins TRBV27 to TRBJ1-1; D is unresolved. Trimming shortened V by 0 bases and J by 7 bases, and 9 bases separated the two germline ends. CDR1 is MNHEY and CDR2 is SMNVEV in the germline V gene (reference sequence). There are 13 residues in the CDR3. The CDR3 DNA is TGTGCCAGCAGTTTATCGCAGGCGCATGAAGCTTTCTTT. This encodes CASSLSQAHEAFF.

The chain combines TRBV30 with TRBJ1-6; D uncertain. The length of the CDR3 is 17 residues. The V and J ends lost 2 bases and 1 base respectively, with 15 bases between them. CDR1 and CDR2 from the germline V gene are GTSNPN and SVGIG (reference sequence). CDR3 coding DNA: TGTGCCTGGAGTAGGTTAGGCCGCAGTTCCTATAATTCACCCCTCCACTTT. Its translation: CAWSRLGRSSYNSPLHF.

The chain links TRBV4-3 to TRBJ1-2; possible D gene TRBD1, 5 bases. This CDR3 has 16 amino acids. Trimming stripped 2 bases from V and 2 bases from J, with 15 bases between. The V gene's germline CDR1 is LGHNA and CDR2 YSLEER. DNA of the CDR3: TGCGCCAGCAGCCAACACGCCCCGGACAACAACTATGGCTACACCTTC. This encodes CASSQHAPDNNYGYTF.

The chain is built from TRBV9 and TRBJ1-2; D perhaps matches TRBD1 (6 bases). This CDR3 spans 15 amino acids. The V gene lost 0 bases and the J gene lost 6 bases, with 15 bases spanning the gap. Germline CDR1 SGDLS, CDR2 YYNGEE. CDR3: CASSVAVRGADGYTF. Here the CDR3 DNA reads TGTGCCAGCAGCGTAGCTGTCAGGGGCGCGGATGGCTACACCTTC.

The V gene is TRBV19, the J gene TRBJ1-5, with D possibly TRBD1 on 5 matching bases. The CDR3 consists of 14 residues. V lost 3 bases and J 4 bases, leaving 10 bases between the germline ends. CDR1 is LNHDA, CDR2 SQIVND, per germline (reference sequence). Written as DNA, the CDR3 is TGTGCCAGTAGTATTCGGGGCTCAAATCAGCCCCAGCATTTT. This gives the protein CASSIRGSNQPQHF. The full variable domain, rest sourced from reference TRBV19 and TRBJ1-5, is DGGITQSPKYLFRKEGQNVTLSCEQNLNHDAMYWYRQDPGQGLRLIYYSQIVNDFQKGDIAEGYSVSREKKESFPLTVTSAQKNPTAFYLCASSIRGSNQPQHFGDGTRLSIL.

The chain combines TRBV6-5 with TRBJ1-3, with 7 positions matching TRBD1. This CDR3 has 14 amino acids. The germline V gene has CDR1 MNHEY and CDR2 SVGAGI. Trimming at V came to 6 bases and at J to 6 bases, leaving 8 bases not matched to a gene. The CDR3 DNA sequence: TGTGCCAGCAGCTCCGGGACAGTCAAAAACACCATATATTTT. This codes for CASSSGTVKNTIYF.